These T cell receptor beta chains were read from a single sample in a study of CD8 T cells in Susac syndrome. Via MiXCR, TCRdb re-called the immunoSEQ multiplex PCR reads, giving one row per CDR3 protein. The sample lists about 280,000 distinct CDR3 sequences, roughly 84% occurring once. Sequenced sample: CD8+ T cells from PBMCs. All receptors come from a human donor with multiple sclerosis. CDR3s include the opening cysteine and the closing phenylalanine or tryptophan. The D gene is left open where the match is weak. Clone size, where shown, is once, few, many, or a class for clones that have expanded.

clone_size	v_call	d_call	j_call	cdr3_aa	cdr3_nt
NA	TRBV4-1	NA	TRBJ1-5	CASSQRWGAPSEPQHF	TGCGCCAGCAGCCAAAGGTGGGGGGCCCCCTCAGAGCCCCAGCATTTT
NA	TRBV27	TRBD1	TRBJ1-4	CASSSRRDSSNEKLFF	TGTGCCAGCAGTTCCCGCCGGGACAGCTCAAATGAAAAACTGTTTTTT
NA	TRBV30	NA	TRBJ2-2	CAWSVLGDPFTGELFF	TGTGCCTGGAGTGTACTGGGGGACCCTTTCACCGGGGAGCTGTTTTTT
NA	TRBV13	TRBD2	TRBJ2-5	CASSPWTSGVETQYF	TGTGCCAGCAGCCCCTGGACTAGCGGGGTGGAGACCCAGTACTTC
NA	TRBV7-9	NA	TRBJ1-4	CASSTWRQATNEKLFF	TGTGCCAGCAGCACCTGGAGACAGGCAACTAATGAAAAACTGTTTTTT
NA	TRBV20-1	TRBD1	TRBJ1-2	CSATDRVGDGYTF	TGCAGTGCTACCGACAGGGTAGGAGATGGCTACACCTTC
NA	TRBV12-5	TRBD1	TRBJ1-1	CASGLPPSDRGRTEAFF	TGTGCTAGTGGTTTGCCACCAAGCGACAGGGGACGAACTGAAGCTTTCTTT
NA	TRBV20-1	NA	TRBJ2-7	CSASTGYEQYF	TGCAGTGCTAGTACGGGTTACGAGCAGTACTTC
NA	TRBV12-3/TRBV12-4	TRBD1	TRBJ2-1	CASRPVPGQGDNEQFF	TGTGCCAGCAGACCGGTTCCGGGACAGGGAGACAATGAGCAGTTCTTC
NA	TRBV19	TRBD1	TRBJ2-7	CASSQDRDRHEQYF	TGTGCCAGTAGTCAAGACAGGGACCGCCACGAGCAGTACTTC
NA	TRBV28	TRBD2	TRBJ2-1	CASRTSGSPSLEQFF	TGTGCCAGCAGAACTAGCGGGAGCCCCTCACTAGAGCAGTTCTTC
NA	TRBV28	TRBD2	TRBJ2-1	CASSLVTSGVHNEQFF	TGTGCCAGCAGTTTGGTGACTAGCGGGGTGCACAATGAGCAGTTCTTC
NA	TRBV27	NA	TRBJ2-5	CASSLGRQYQETQYF	TGTGCCAGCAGTTTAGGGCGACAGTACCAAGAGACCCAGTACTTC
NA	TRBV3-1	TRBD2	TRBJ2-7	CASSPGRREDEQYF	TGTGCCAGCAGCCCTGGGCGGCGGGAGGACGAGCAGTACTTC
NA	TRBV19	NA	TRBJ2-5	CASSIDPEETQYF	TGTGCCAGTAGTATCGACCCGGAAGAGACCCAGTACTTC
few	TRBV6-1	NA	TRBJ2-6	CASLGGGSSGANVLTF	TGTGCCAGCCTGGGGGGCGGGAGTTCTGGGGCCAACGTCCTGACTTTC
NA	TRBV19	TRBD2	TRBJ2-2	CASSIALGTSGYTGELFF	TGTGCCAGTAGTATTGCGCTCGGGACTAGCGGTTACACCGGGGAGCTGTTTTTT